A selection of T cell receptor beta chains follows, all from one sample in a study of shared clonotypes between healthy human individuals. Measured with immunoSEQ multiplex PCR; TCRdb has only the in-frame clones, and not every one. The top ten hold approximately 0.057% of the sample, which has a few hundred thousand clones, about 96% seen once. The material sequenced was naive CD4+ T cells sorted from blood. All receptors come from a woman younger than 45 in good health. Each CDR3 is given with its conserved first and last residue. D genes are given only for firm matches. A row's size may be missing; if present it is once, few, many or a size class.

>TRBJ1-3|once|-|TRBV4-1
TGCGCCAGCAGCCAAGACACTCGCTCTGGAAACACCATATATTTT
CASSQDTRSGNTIYF
>TRBJ2-7|-|-|TRBV14
TGTGCCAGCAGCCAAGTACTCGGGCTCCGGGAGCAGTACTTC
CASSQVLGLREQYF
>TRBJ2-1|-|TRBD2|TRBV7-9
TGTGCCAGCAGCTTACTTACTAGCGGGAACAATGAGCAGTTCTTC
CASSLLTSGNNEQFF
>TRBJ2-7|-|-|TRBV14
TGTGCCAGCAGCCAGGGGGTTACCTACGAGCAGTACTTC
CASSQGVTYEQYF
>TRBJ2-5|-|TRBD2|TRBV7-3
TGTGCCAGCAGCTTATCTAAGCGGGATGTTGGGGAGACCCAGTACTTC
CASSLSKRDVGETQYF
>TRBJ2-1|-|TRBD2|TRBV5-8
TGTGCCAGCAGCTTAGCGGGAAGAATCTACAATGAGCAGTTCTTC
CASSLAGRIYNEQFF
>TRBJ2-1|-|-|TRBV6-4
TGTGCCAGCAGCCCCCAGGGGGGCGGGAGAATGCCCTACAATGAGCAGTTCTTC
CASSPQGGGRMPYNEQFF
>TRBJ2-7|-|-|TRBV5-6
TGTGCCAGCACCAACGGACGGGGACGTTACGAGCAGTACTTC
CASTNGRGRYEQYF
>TRBJ1-1|few|-|TRBV6-5
TGTGCCAGCAGTTCAACAATCCAGGGATCAGCTTTCTTT
CASSSTIQGSAFF
>TRBJ1-4|-|TRBD1|TRBV9
TGTGCCAGCAGCCCAAGGACAGGGAGTGAAAAACTGTTTTTT
CASSPRTGSEKLFF
>TRBJ2-7|few|-|TRBV30
TGTGCCTGGAGTGTAAAGCGCTACGAGCAGTACTTC
CAWSVKRYEQYF
>TRBJ1-1|-|-|TRBV5-5
TGTGCCAGCAGCTTGGTTGGTCAGAACACTGAAGCTTTCTTT
CASSLVGQNTEAFF
>TRBJ2-2|-|TRBD1|TRBV7-3
TGTGCCAGCAGCCTGGGTGTTGGGACAGATAGCAGTGGGGAGCTGTTTTTT
CASSLGVGTDSSGELFF
>TRBJ2-3|-|-|TRBV5-6
TGTGCCAGCAGCTTGATTGGGGATACGCAGTATTTT
CASSLIGDTQYF
>TRBJ2-7|-|-|TRBV5-1
TGCGCCAGCAGCTCCGCCCGAGGCACTAACTACGAGCAGTACTTC
CASSSARGTNYEQYF
>TRBJ2-2|-|-|TRBV16
TGTGCCAGCAGCCAAACGACGACCAACACCGGGGAGCTGTTTTTT
CASSQTTTNTGELFF
>TRBJ1-4|-|-|TRBV28
TGTGCCAGCAGGGACGGGACCAATGAAAAACTGTTTTTT
CASRDGTNEKLFF
>TRBJ1-1|-|-|TRBV7-9
TGTGCCAGCAGCACGAGCGACAGGAGAAGTACTGAAGCTTTCTTT
CASSTSDRRSTEAFF
>TRBJ2-1|-|-|TRBV11-3
TGTGCCAGCAGCTTAGGAGAGGTTCATGAGCAGTTCTTC
CASSLGEVHEQFF
>TRBJ2-2|-|-|TRBV9
TGTGCCAGCAGCGTTTTGGGGGATAACACCGGGGAGCTGTTTTTT
CASSVLGDNTGELFF